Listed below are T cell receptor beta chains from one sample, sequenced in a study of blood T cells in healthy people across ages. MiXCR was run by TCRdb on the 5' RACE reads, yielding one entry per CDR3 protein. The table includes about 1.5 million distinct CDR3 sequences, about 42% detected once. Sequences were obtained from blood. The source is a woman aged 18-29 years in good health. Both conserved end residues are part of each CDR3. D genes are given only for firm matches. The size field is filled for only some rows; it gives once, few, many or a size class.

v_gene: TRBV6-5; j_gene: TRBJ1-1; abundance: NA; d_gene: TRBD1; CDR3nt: TGTGCCAGCAGGGGGACAGGGGTCCCCCCGCGGGCTTTCTTT; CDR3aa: CASRGTGVPPRAFF
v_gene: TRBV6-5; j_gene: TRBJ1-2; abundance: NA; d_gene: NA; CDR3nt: TGTGCCAGCAGTTACCCCAGCCGAGGAGCCCACTACGGCTACACCTTC; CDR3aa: CASSYPSRGAHYGYTF
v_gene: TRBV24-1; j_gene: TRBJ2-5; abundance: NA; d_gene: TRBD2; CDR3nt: TGTGCCACCAGTGATCCGCGCGGGGGTTCCTACAATGAGCAGTACTTC; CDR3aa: CATSDPRGGSYNEQYF
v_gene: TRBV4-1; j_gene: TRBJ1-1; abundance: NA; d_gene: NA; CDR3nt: TGCGCCAGCAGCCCCCTCGGACAAATGAACACTGAAGCTTTCTTT; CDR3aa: CASSPLGQMNTEAFF
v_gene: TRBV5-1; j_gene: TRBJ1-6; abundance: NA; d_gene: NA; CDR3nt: TGCGCCAGCAGGATCGGGATCGATAATTCACCCCTCCACTTT; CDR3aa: CASRIGIDNSPLHF
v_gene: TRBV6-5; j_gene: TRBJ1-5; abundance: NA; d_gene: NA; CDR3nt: TGTGCCAGCAGTTACTCGATAGACCAGCCCCAGCATTTT; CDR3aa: CASSYSIDQPQHF
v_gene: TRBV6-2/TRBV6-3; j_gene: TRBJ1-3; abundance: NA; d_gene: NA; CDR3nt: TGTGCCAGCAGTTACTGGAGGACGGACTCTGGAAACACCATATATTTT; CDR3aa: CASSYWRTDSGNTIYF
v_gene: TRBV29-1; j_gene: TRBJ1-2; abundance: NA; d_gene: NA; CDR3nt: TGCAGCGTAGATGGAACAGGGCTATACGGCTACACCTTC; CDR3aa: CSVDGTGLYGYTF
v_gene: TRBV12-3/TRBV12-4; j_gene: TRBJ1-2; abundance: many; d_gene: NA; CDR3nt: TGTGCCAGCAGGGGCTATAACTATGGCTACACCTTC; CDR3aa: CASRGYNYGYTF
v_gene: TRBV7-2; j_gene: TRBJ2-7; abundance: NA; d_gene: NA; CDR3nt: TGTGCCAGCAGCCTTCACGGGCGGGCCGAGCAGTACTTC; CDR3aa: CASSLHGRAEQYF
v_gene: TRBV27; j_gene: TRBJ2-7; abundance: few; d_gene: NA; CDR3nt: TGTGCCAGCAGCCCCGATTTGTTTAGGGGATTTAGCTCCTACGAGCAGTACTTC; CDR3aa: CASSPDLFRGFSSYEQYF
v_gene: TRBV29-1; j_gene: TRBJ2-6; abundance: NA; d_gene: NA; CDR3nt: TGCAGCGCTAACCTTGGCTCTGGGGCCAACGTCCTGACTTTC; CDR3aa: CSANLGSGANVLTF
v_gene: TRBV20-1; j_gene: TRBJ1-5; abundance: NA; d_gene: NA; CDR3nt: TGCAGTGCTAGAGCGCAGGGTCAGCCCCAGCATTTT; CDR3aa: CSARAQGQPQHF
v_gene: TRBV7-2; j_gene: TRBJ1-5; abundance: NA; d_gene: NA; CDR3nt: TGTGCCAGCAGCCCCGGGGTGTGTCAGCCCCAGCATTTT; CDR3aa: CASSPGVCQPQHF
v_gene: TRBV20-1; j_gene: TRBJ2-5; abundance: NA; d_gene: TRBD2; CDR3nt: TGCAGTGCTAGCCCCCGGGGGGGAGGCGGCTACAATGAGCAGTACTTC; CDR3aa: CSASPRGGGGYNEQYF
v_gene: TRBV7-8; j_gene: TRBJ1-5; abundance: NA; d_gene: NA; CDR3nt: TGTGCCAGCAGCCCTCTGTTGGGGTACAATCAGCCCCAGCATTTT; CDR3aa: CASSPLLGYNQPQHF